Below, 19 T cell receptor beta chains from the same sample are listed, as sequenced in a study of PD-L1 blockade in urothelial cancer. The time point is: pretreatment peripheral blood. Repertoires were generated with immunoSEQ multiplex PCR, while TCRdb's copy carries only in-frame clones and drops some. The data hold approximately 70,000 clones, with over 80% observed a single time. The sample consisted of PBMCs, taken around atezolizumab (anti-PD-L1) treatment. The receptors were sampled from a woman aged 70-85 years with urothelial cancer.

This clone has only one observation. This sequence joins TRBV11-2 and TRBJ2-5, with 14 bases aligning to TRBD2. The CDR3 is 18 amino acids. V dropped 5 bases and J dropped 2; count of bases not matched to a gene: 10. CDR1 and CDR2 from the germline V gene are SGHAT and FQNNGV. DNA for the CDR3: TGTGCCAGCAGCCAGAGACTAGCGGGGGGGCCCTCTCAAGAGACCCAGTACTTC. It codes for CASSQRLAGGPSQETQYF. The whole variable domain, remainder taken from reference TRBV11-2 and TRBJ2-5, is EAGVAQSPRYKIIEKRQSVAFWCNPISGHATLYWYQQILGQGPKLLIQFQNNGVVDDSQLPKDRFSAERLKGVDSTLKIQPAKLEDSAVYLCASSQRLAGGPSQETQYFGPGTRLLVL.

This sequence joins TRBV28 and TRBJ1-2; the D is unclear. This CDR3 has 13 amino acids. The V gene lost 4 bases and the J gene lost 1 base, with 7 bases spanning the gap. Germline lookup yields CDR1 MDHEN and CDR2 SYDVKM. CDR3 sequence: CASSSQVNYGYTF. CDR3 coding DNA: TGTGCCAGCAGTTCGCAGGTTAACTATGGCTACACCTTC.

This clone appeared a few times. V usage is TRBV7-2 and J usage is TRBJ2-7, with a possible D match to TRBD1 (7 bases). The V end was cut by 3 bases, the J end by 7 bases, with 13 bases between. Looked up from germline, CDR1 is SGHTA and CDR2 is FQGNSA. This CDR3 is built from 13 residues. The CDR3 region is CASSFATGREQYF. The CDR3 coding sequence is TGTGCCAGCAGCTTTGCGACAGGGAGGGAGCAGTACTTC.

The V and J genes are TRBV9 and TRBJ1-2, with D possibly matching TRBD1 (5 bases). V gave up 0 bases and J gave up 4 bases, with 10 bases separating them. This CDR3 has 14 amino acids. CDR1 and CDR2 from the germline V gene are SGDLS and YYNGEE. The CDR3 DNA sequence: TGTGCCAGCAGCGTAGGGGGCAGACCCTATGGCTACACCTTC. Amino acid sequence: CASSVGGRPYGYTF. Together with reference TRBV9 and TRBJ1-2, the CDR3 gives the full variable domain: DSGVTQTPKHLITATGQRVTLRCSPRSGDLSVYWYQQSLDQGLQFLIQYYNGEERAKGNILERFSAQQFPDLHSELNLSSLELGDSALYFCASSVGGRPYGYTFGSGTRLTVV.

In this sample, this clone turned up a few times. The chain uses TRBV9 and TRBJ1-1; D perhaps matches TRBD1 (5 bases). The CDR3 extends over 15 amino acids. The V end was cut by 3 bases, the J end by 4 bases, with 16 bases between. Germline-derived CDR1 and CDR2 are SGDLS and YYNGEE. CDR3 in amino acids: CASSAHPDMFTEAFF. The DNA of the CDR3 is TGTGCCAGCAGCGCCCATCCGGACATGTTCACTGAAGCTTTCTTT.

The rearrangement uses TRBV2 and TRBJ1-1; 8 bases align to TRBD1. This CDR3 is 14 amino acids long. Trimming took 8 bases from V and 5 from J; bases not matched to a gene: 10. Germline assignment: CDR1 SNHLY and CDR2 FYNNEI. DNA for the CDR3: TGTGCCAGCGGAGACAGGGGTTGGGGGACTGAAGCTTTCTTT. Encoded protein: CASGDRGWGTEAFF.

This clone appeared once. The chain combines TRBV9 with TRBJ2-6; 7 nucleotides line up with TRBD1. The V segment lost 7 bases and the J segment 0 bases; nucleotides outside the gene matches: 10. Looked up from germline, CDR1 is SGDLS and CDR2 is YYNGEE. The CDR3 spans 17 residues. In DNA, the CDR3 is TGTGCCAGCCCCCTCCGGGACAGAACCTCTGGGGCCAACGTCCTGACTTTC. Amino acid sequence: CASPLRDRTSGANVLTF.

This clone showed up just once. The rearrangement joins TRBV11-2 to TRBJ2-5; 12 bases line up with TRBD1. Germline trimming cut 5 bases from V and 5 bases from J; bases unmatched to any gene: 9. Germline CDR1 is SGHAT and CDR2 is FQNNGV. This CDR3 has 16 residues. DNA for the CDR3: TGTGCCAGCAGCGTAGGGACAGGGGGCTCGTGGGAGACCCAGTACTTC. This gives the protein CASSVGTGGSWETQYF.

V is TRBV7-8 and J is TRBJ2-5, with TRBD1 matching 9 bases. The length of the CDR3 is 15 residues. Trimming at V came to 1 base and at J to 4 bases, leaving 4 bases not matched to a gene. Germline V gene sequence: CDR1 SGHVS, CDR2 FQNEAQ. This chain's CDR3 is CASSLEDRGRETQYF. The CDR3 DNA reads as TGTGCCAGCAGCTTAGAGGACAGGGGAAGAGAGACCCAGTACTTC.

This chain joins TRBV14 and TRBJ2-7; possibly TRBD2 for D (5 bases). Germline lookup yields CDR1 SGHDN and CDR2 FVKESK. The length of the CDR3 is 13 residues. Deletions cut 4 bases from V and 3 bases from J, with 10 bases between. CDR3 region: CASSPRTDYEQYF. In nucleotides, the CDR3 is TGTGCCAGCAGCCCGAGGACTGACTACGAGCAGTACTTC.

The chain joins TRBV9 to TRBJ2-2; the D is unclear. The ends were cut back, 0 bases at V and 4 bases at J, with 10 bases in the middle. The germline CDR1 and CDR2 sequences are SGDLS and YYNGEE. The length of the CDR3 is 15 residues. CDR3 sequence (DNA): TGTGCCAGCAGCGTAGTTAGCTCCGGCACCGGGGAGCTGTTTTTT. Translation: CASSVVSSGTGELFF.

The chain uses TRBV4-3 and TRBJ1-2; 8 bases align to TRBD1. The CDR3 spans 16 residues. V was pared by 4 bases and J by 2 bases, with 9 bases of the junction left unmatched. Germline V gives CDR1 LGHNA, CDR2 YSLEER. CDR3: CASSPAGQAENYGYTF. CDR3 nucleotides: TGCGCCAGCAGCCCAGCGGGACAGGCCGAGAACTATGGCTACACCTTC.

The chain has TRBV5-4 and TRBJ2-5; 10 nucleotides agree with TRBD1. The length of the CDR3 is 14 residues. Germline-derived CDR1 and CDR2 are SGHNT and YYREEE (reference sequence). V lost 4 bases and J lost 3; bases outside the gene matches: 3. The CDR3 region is CASSPGTGEETQYF. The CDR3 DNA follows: TGTGCCAGCAGCCCCGGGACAGGGGAAGAGACCCAGTACTTC.

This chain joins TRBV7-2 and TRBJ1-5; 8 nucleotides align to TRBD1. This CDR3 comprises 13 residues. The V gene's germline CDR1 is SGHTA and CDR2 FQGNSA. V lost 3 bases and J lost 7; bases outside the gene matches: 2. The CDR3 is CASSFTGGQPQHF. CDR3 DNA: TGTGCCAGCAGCTTTACAGGGGGGCAGCCCCAGCATTTT.

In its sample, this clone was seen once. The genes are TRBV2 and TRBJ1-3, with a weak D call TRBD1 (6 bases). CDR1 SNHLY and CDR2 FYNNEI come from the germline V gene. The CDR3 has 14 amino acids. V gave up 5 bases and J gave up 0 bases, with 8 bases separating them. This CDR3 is CASSRDISGNTIYF. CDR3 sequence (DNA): TGTGCCAGCAGTAGGGACATCTCTGGAAACACCATATATTTT.

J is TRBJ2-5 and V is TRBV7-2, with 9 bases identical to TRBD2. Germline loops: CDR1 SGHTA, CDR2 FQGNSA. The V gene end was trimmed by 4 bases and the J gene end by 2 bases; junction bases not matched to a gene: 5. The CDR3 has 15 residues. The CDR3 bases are TGTGCCAGCAGCTCGCCGGGACTAGCACAAGAGACCCAGTACTTC. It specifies CASSSPGLAQETQYF.

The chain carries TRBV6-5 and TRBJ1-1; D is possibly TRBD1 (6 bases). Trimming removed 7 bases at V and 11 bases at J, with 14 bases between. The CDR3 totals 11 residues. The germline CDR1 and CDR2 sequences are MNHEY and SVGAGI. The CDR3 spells CASIFRGAAFF. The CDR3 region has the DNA TGTGCCAGCATCTTCAGGGGTGCGGCTTTCTTT.

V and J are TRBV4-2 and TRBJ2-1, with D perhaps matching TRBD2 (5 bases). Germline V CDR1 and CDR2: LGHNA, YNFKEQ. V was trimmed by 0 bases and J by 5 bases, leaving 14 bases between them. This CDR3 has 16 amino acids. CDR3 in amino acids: CASSQDLARRDNEQFF. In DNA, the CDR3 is TGTGCCAGCAGCCAAGATTTAGCGCGTCGAGACAATGAGCAGTTCTTC.

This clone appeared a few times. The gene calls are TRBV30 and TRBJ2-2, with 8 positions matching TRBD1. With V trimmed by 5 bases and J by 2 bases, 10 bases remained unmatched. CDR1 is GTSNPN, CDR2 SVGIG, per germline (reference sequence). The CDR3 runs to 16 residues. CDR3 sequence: CAWGPGTGLNTGELFF. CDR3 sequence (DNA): TGTGCCTGGGGGCCTGGGACAGGCCTAAACACCGGGGAGCTGTTTTTT.